One and the same sample provided the 9 T cell receptor beta chains below, sequenced in a study of T cell changes during pregnancy in multiple sclerosis. Generated by immunoSEQ multiplex PCR, the TCRdb table keeps only in-frame clones and is missing some. The repertoire holds some 71,000 clones, with 91% as singletons. The sequences come from CD4+ T cells from peripheral blood mononuclear cells, collected in the third trimester of pregnancy. Source of these receptors: a female donor in good health, enrolled as a control in a pregnancy study.

The chain joins TRBV7-3 to TRBJ2-2, with 8 nucleotides matching TRBD1. Germline V gene sequence: CDR1 SGHTA, CDR2 FQGTGA. The CDR3 is made up of 14 amino acids. With V trimmed by 5 bases and J by 7 bases, 6 bases remained unmatched. CDR3 sequence reads: CASSLTGVVGELFF. In DNA, the CDR3 is TGTGCCAGCAGCCTGACAGGGGTCGTCGGGGAGCTGTTTTTT.

This chain links TRBV7-2 with TRBJ1-5; 7 positions agree with TRBD1. The trim removed 4 bases at V and 2 bases at J, leaving 8 bases unmatched. Per germline, CDR1 SGHTA and CDR2 FQGNSA. This CDR3 is built from 16 residues. CDR3 DNA sequence: TGTGCCAGCAGCTCAGGACAGGCTATCCGCAATCAGCCCCAGCATTTT. This gives the protein CASSSGQAIRNQPQHF.

The chain employs TRBV5-6 and TRBJ2-7; 12 bases fit TRBD2. The CDR3 loop spans 15 amino acids. The V gene's germline CDR1 is SGHDT and CDR2 YYEEEE. V lost 4 bases and J lost 2; bases outside the gene matches: 4. This chain's CDR3 is CASSTGLAGPYEQYF. The DNA for the CDR3 is TGTGCCAGCAGCACCGGACTAGCGGGACCCTACGAGCAGTACTTC.

The V gene is TRBV30, the J gene TRBJ1-2; 8 nucleotides agree with TRBD1. Trimming at V came to 5 bases and at J to 4 bases, leaving 3 bases not matched to a gene. This CDR3 comprises 12 residues. CDR1 and CDR2 (germline): GTSNPN, SVGIG (reference sequence). DNA of the CDR3: TGTGCCTGGGGACAGGGCGTCTATGGCTACACCTTC. Translation gives CAWGQGVYGYTF.

This chain uses TRBV7-6 with TRBJ2-3, with 8 bases matching TRBD1. CDR3 size: 19 residues. From germline, CDR1 is SGHVS and CDR2 FNYEAQ. Trimming removed 1 base from V and 9 bases from J; junction bases left unmatched: 21. The CDR3 spells CASSLVPQAGGWGPGTQYF. The CDR3, as DNA: TGTGCCAGCAGCTTAGTGCCCCAGGCAGGGGGCTGGGGCCCTGGCACGCAGTATTTT.

The V call is TRBV5-1, the J call TRBJ2-3; tentative D call: TRBD2 (7 bases). CDR3 length: 15 residues. Trimming left V 0 bases short and J 4 bases short, with 12 bases between. In germline, CDR1 is SGHRS, CDR2 YFSETQ. Here the CDR3 reads CASSLVGGAPDTQYF. CDR3 nucleotides: TGCGCCAGCAGCTTGGTTGGGGGGGCCCCAGATACGCAGTATTTT.

This clone has just one count. The chain uses TRBV6-1 and TRBJ2-6; 12 bases match TRBD1. The CDR3 extends over 22 amino acids. V shed 1 base and J 0 bases; nucleotides not matched to a gene: 13. CDR1 is MNHNS and CDR2 is SASEGT in the germline V gene. CDR3 loop: CASSEDLGTGGYSLSGANVLTF. CDR3 coding DNA: TGTGCCAGCAGTGAAGATTTGGGGACAGGGGGCTACTCTCTCTCTGGGGCCAACGTCCTGACTTTC.

This sequence joins TRBV6-6 and TRBJ2-2; a possible D gene is TRBD2 (5 bases). CDR3 length equals 14 residues. From germline, CDR1 is MNHNY and CDR2 SVGAGI (reference sequence). The ends were cut back, 6 bases at V and 0 bases at J, with 8 bases in the middle. CDR3 amino acids: CASRPGTNTGELFF. In nucleotides, the CDR3 is TGTGCCAGCAGACCCGGGACGAACACCGGGGAGCTGTTTTTT.

This rearrangement joins TRBV19 to TRBJ1-4, with D possibly matching TRBD1 (5 bases). Germline values: CDR1 LNHDA, CDR2 SQIVND (reference sequence). Trimming stripped 6 bases from V and 5 bases from J, with 13 bases between. The CDR3 has 14 amino acids. Here the CDR3 reads CASRFTGSNEKLFF. DNA of the CDR3: TGTGCCAGTAGATTTACAGGTAGCAATGAAAAACTGTTTTTT. The full variable domain, completed using reference TRBV19 and TRBJ1-4, is DGGITQSPKYLFRKEGQNVTLSCEQNLNHDAMYWYRQDPGQGLRLIYYSQIVNDFQKGDIAEGYSVSREKKESFPLTVTSAQKNPTAFYLCASRFTGSNEKLFFGSGTQLSVL.